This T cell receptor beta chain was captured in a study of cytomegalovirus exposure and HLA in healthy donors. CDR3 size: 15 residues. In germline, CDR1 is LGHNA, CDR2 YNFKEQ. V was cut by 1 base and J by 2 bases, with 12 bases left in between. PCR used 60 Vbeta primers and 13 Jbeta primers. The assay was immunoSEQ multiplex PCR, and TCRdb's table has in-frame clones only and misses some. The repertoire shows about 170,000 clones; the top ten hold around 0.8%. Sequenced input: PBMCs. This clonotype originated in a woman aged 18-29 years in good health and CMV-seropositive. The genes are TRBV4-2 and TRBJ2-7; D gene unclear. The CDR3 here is CASSQAPDSPYEQYF. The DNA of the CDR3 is TGTGCCAGCAGCCAAGCGCCGGATAGCCCCTACGAGCAGTACTTC.